The 23 T cell receptor beta chains below were found in one sample sequenced in a study of blood T cells in healthy people across ages. A J-beta primer mix and a sample-barcoded 5' primer were used in a second PCR of about 7 to 12 cycles. One entry per CDR3 protein results from TCRdb running MiXCR on the 5' RACE reads. The sample lists 800,000 to 1,000,000 distinct CDR3 sequences; roughly 52% were seen once. The sample consisted of blood. The source is a man aged 25-45 years in good health.

This clonotype came up a few times. This chain links TRBV5-1 with TRBJ2-3, with 9 nucleotides matching TRBD2. This CDR3 comprises 14 residues. Looked up from germline, CDR1 is SGHRS and CDR2 is YFSETQ. The V and J ends lost 4 bases and 6 bases, in that order; junction bases with no gene match: 6. The CDR3 region is CASSGSGGIDTQYF. The DNA for the CDR3 is TGCGCCAGCAGCGGTAGCGGGGGAATCGATACGCAGTATTTT.

This clonotype was detected a few times. The chain has TRBV10-3 and TRBJ2-3; no clear D gene. V shed 0 bases and J shed 0 bases, with 7 bases lying between them. The CDR3 totals 15 residues. Germline CDR1 and CDR2: ENHRY and SYGVKD. The CDR3 region is CAISESGISTDTQYF. DNA of the CDR3: TGTGCCATCAGTGAGTCGGGGATTAGCACAGATACGCAGTATTTT.

This clonotype occurred a few times. The V and J genes are TRBV29-1 and TRBJ2-5; 7 nucleotides match TRBD2. J was trimmed by 2 bases and V by 4 bases; bases with no gene match: 7. The CDR3 has 14 residues. Germline V CDR1 and CDR2: SQVTM, ANQGSEA. CDR3: CSVGASGTQETQYF. CDR3 in DNA: TGCAGCGTTGGGGCTAGCGGTACTCAAGAGACCCAGTACTTC.

Concerning this clonotype itself: A read error may explain this, as a much larger clone is one base away. CDR3 nucleotide sequence: TGTGTCAGCCTAAAGGGACTACCGACCTACAATGAGCAGTTCTTC. This translates into CVSLKGLPTYNEQFF. The V gene is TRBV12-3 or TRBV12-4, the J gene TRBJ2-1, with 7 positions matching TRBD2. The CDR3 is made up of 15 amino acids.

This clonotype was found a few times. The chain joins TRBV20-1 to TRBJ2-7; weak D call: TRBD1 (6 bases). This CDR3 has 14 residues. CDR1 and CDR2 from the germline V gene are DFQATT and SNEGSKA (reference sequence). V was pared by 2 bases and J by 3 bases, with 14 bases between. The CDR3 nucleotides are TGCAGTGCTAGACCCACAGGGCCGGTCTACGAGCAGTACTTC. It yields the protein CSARPTGPVYEQYF.

This clonotype was detected only a few times. The chain joins TRBV4-1 to TRBJ2-7; D not resolved. V shed 0 bases and J shed 4 bases, with 10 bases lying between them. This CDR3 spans 14 amino acids. The germline V gene encodes CDR1 MGHRA and CDR2 YSYEKL. The CDR3 is CASSQDIVGYEQYF. The CDR3 region has the DNA TGCGCCAGCAGCCAAGATATCGTGGGGTACGAGCAGTACTTC.

This clonotype was counted between two and nine times. The chain links TRBV6-1 to TRBJ2-5, with D maybe TRBD1 (6 bases). Looked up from germline, CDR1 is MNHNS and CDR2 is SASEGT. The CDR3 loop spans 14 amino acids. V dropped 2 bases and J dropped 5 bases, with 12 bases sitting between them. The CDR3 coding sequence is TGTGCCAGCAGTGAAAGGGGGAAATACGAGACCCAGTACTTC. Amino acid sequence: CASSERGKYETQYF.

CDR3 sequence reads: CASGKGLSYEQYF. The DNA for the CDR3 is TGTGCCAGCGGGAAGGGACTCTCCTACGAGCAGTACTTC. The gene calls are TRBV27 and TRBJ2-7, with a possible D match to TRBD2 (6 bases). Trimming took 8 bases from V and 0 from J, leaving 11 bases between them. CDR1 MNHEY and CDR2 SMNVEV come from the germline V gene (reference sequence). The CDR3 is 13 amino acids.

This clonotype was observed a few times. V and J are TRBV7-3 and TRBJ2-3; TRBD1 aligns across 8 bases. There are 16 residues in the CDR3. V shed 4 bases, J shed 4 bases, and the junction held 10 bases outside the gene matches. CDR1 is SGHTA, CDR2 FQGTGA, per germline. The CDR3 is CASSSQGATLADTQYF. CDR3 in DNA: TGTGCCAGCAGCTCGCAGGGGGCAACTCTGGCAGATACGCAGTATTTT.

The sample holds a few counts of this clonotype. The chain couples TRBV12-3 or TRBV12-4 to TRBJ2-1, with a weak D call TRBD1 (6 bases). The length of the CDR3 is 15 residues. Trimming removed 5 bases at V and 6 bases at J, with 17 bases between. The CDR3 DNA follows: TGTGCCAGCAGTCGAGGGCATATGGGGGCCAATGAGCAGTTCTTC. Its protein product is CASSRGHMGANEQFF.

This sequence joins TRBV6-5 and TRBJ1-6; no reliable D call. The CDR3 is 14 amino acids. CDR1 MNHEY and CDR2 SVGAGI come from the germline V gene. Trimming removed 5 bases at V and 10 bases at J, with 15 bases between. The CDR3 DNA reads TGTGCCAGCAGTACCTACAGTGCAGGATCACCCCTCCACTTT. It translates to CASSTYSAGSPLHF.

This clonotype was counted between two and nine times. This sequence joins TRBV11-1 and TRBJ2-1; 10 bases fit TRBD2. This CDR3 has 16 residues. In germline, CDR1 is SGHAT, CDR2 FQDESV (reference sequence). The V and J ends lost 2 bases and 5 bases, in that order; junction bases with no gene match: 6. CDR3 amino acids: CASSLPGLASDNEQFF. CDR3 DNA sequence: TGTGCCAGCAGCTTACCGGGACTAGCGTCGGACAATGAGCAGTTCTTC. The variable domain in full, completed from reference TRBV11-1 and TRBJ2-1, reads EAEVAQSPRYKITEKSQAVAFWCDPISGHATLYWYRQILGQGPELLVQFQDESVVDDSQLPKDRFSAERLKGVDSTLKIQPAELGDSAMYLCASSLPGLASDNEQFFGPGTRLTVL.

The chain carries TRBV7-9 and TRBJ1-2, with a possible D match to TRBD1 (6 bases). The V gene's germline CDR1 is SEHNR and CDR2 FQNEAQ (reference sequence). V lost 4 bases and J 3 bases, leaving 9 bases between the germline ends. The CDR3 runs 13 residues. CDR3 coding DNA: TGTGCCAGCAGCTCACAGGGTGACTATGGCTACACCTTC. Protein: CASSSQGDYGYTF.

J is TRBJ1-4 and V is TRBV5-1; possibly TRBD1 for D (6 bases). The CDR3 length is 16 residues. Germline V CDR1 and CDR2: SGHRS, YFSETQ. The V gene lost 2 bases and the J gene lost 0 bases, with 11 bases spanning the gap. CDR3 sequence (DNA): TGCGCCAGCAGCTTTGGGACACAAGCAACTAATGAAAAACTGTTTTTT. Translated, it gives CASSFGTQATNEKLFF. Full variable domain (rest looked up from reference TRBV5-1 and TRBJ1-4): KAGVTQTPRYLIKTRGQQVTLSCSPISGHRSVSWYQQTPGQGLQFLFEYFSETQRNKGNFPGRFSGRQFSNSRSEMNVSTLELGDSALYLCASSFGTQATNEKLFFGSGTQLSVL.

To note about this clonotype: Germline is not matched at one junction end, which may reflect a read error. The J gene is TRBJ1-1, the V gene TRBV30; possibly TRBD1 for D (5 bases). Looked up from germline, CDR1 is GTSNPN and CDR2 is SVGIG (reference sequence). CDR3 size: 14 residues. The CDR3: CAWTTGAMNTDAFF. CDR3 nucleotides: TGTGCCTGGACCACCGGGGCAATGAACACTGATGCTTTCTTT.

V gene TRBV18 combines with J gene TRBJ1-2; unclear D gene. The V end lost 2 bases, the J end lost 4 bases, and 11 bases lay between the germline ends. Looked up from germline, CDR1 is KGHSH and CDR2 is LQKENI. The CDR3 covers 14 residues. The DNA of the CDR3 is TGTGCCAGCTCACCAATCGACACCTTCTATGGCTACACCTTC. It translates to CASSPIDTFYGYTF.

The chain is built from TRBV4-1 and TRBJ2-1; TRBD1 matches at 7 bases. Germline loops: CDR1 MGHRA, CDR2 YSYEKL. The J segment lost 9 bases and the V segment lost 0 bases, leaving 17 bases of the junction unmatched. This CDR3 region has 18 residues. The CDR3 protein is CASSQDAAMREGGGEQFF. Written as DNA, the CDR3 is TGCGCCAGCAGCCAAGATGCAGCCATGAGGGAAGGGGGCGGTGAGCAGTTCTTC.

The chain joins TRBV4-3 to TRBJ1-5, with D hard to call. The CDR3 sequence is 15 residues long. V was clipped by 0 bases and J by 7 bases, with 13 bases between them. Germline loops: CDR1 LGHNA, CDR2 YSLEER. CDR3 region: CASSQDIEFSQPQHF. The CDR3 DNA is TGCGCCAGCAGCCAAGATATCGAGTTTTCCCAGCCCCAGCATTTT.

This chain uses TRBV6-5 with TRBJ1-2; no reliable D call. Germline CDR1 reads MNHEY; CDR2 reads SVGAGI. The V end was cut by 5 bases, the J end by 5 bases, with 12 bases between. This CDR3 has 13 amino acids. The CDR3 region is CASSVNRGYGYTF. CDR3 nucleotides: TGTGCCAGCAGTGTTAACAGAGGATATGGCTACACCTTC.

This rearrangement joins TRBV7-8 to TRBJ2-7, with TRBD2 matching over 8 bases. V lost 0 bases to trimming and J lost 2 bases; unmatched junction nucleotides: 3. This CDR3 has 15 residues. Germline V gene lookup returns CDR1 SGHVS and CDR2 FQNEAQ. For the CDR3, the DNA is TGTGCCAGCAGCTTAGCGCGGGGGGATCCCTACGAGCAGTACTTC. This gives the protein CASSLARGDPYEQYF.

A few counts support this clonotype. V gene TRBV3-1 combines with J gene TRBJ2-3; perhaps TRBD1 as D (6 bases). Trimming took off 3 bases at V and 9 bases at J, with 10 bases between the two ends. This CDR3 is built from 12 residues. Germline V CDR1 and CDR2: LGHDT, YNNKEL (reference sequence). The DNA of the CDR3 is TGTGCCAGCAGCCACCGACAGGCAACGCAGTATTTT. It translates to CASSHRQATQYF.

V usage is TRBV12-3 or TRBV12-4 and J usage is TRBJ1-1; TRBD1 matches 9 bases. This CDR3 has 15 amino acids. J was trimmed by 6 bases and V by 2 bases; bases with no gene match: 7. The CDR3 DNA follows: TGTGCCAGCAGTTTACCCGGGACAGGGTTATCTGAAGCTTTCTTT. This codes for CASSLPGTGLSEAFF.

This clonotype came up a few times. The chain combines TRBV12-3 or TRBV12-4 with TRBJ2-1, with D possibly TRBD2 on 5 matching bases. Trimming took off 8 bases at V and 4 bases at J, with 6 bases between the two ends. This CDR3 contains 11 residues. This CDR3 reads CASEGYNEQFF. The CDR3 nucleotides read TGTGCCAGCGAGGGTTACAATGAGCAGTTCTTC.